This TCR beta chain was sequenced for a study of blood T cell repertoires in COVID-19. CDR1 and CDR2 from the germline V gene are SEHNR and FQNEAQ (reference sequence). Trimming removed 4 bases from V and 3 bases from J, with 15 bases in between. This CDR3 region has 15 residues. Sequencing used immunoSEQ multiplex PCR; TCRdb keeps in-frame clones, though not all of them. The repertoire holds about 240,000 clones, with 87% as singletons. The chain links TRBV7-9 to TRBJ1-1; no firm D call. The TCR originated in a man in his sixties who had recovered from COVID-19. The sequenced sample was peripheral blood. CDR3 amino acids: CASSSVEGSYTEAFF. The CDR3 nucleotides read TGTGCCAGCAGCTCTGTTGAGGGTTCGTACACTGAAGCTTTCTTT. The complete variable domain, with remaining parts taken from reference TRBV7-9 and TRBJ1-1, reads DTGVSQNPRHKITKRGQNVTFRCDPISEHNRLYWYRQTLGQGPEFLTYFQNEAQLEKSRLLSDRFSAERPKGSFSTLEIQRTEQGDSAMYLCASSSVEGSYTEAFFGQGTRLTVV.